These T cell receptor beta chains were read from a single sample in a study of cytotoxic CD8 clonotypes in ibrutinib-treated CLL. TCRdb keeps only in-frame clones here, not all; method: immunoSEQ multiplex PCR. The sample consists of approximately 97,000 clones, over 60% of them appearing once. The sample in question was PBMCs, obtained after 24 months of ibrutinib treatment. These TCRs come from a human donor with chronic lymphocytic leukemia. Both conserved end residues are part of each CDR3. D genes are given only for firm matches. Clone size appears in some rows only: once, few, many, or a class for an expanded clone.

>TRBV5-6|TRBD1|few|16|TRBJ1-4
CASSKKTGGANEKLFF
TGTGCCAGCTCGAAGAAGACAGGGGGCGCCAATGAAAAACTGTTTTTT
>TRBV28|-|-|14|TRBJ2-4
CASPAGLAKNIQYF
TGTGCCAGCCCGGCGGGGCTAGCCAAAAACATTCAGTACTTC
>TRBV6-1|-|-|16|TRBJ1-6
CASSESSGGGNSPLHF
TGTGCCAGCAGTGAATCTTCTGGGGGCGGGAATTCACCCCTCCACTTT
>TRBV11-1|TRBD1|-|13|TRBJ2-5
CASSRDRQETQYF
TGTGCCAGCAGCCGGGACAGACAAGAGACCCAGTACTTC
>TRBV5-1|-|-|12|TRBJ1-2
CASSLTGGSYTF
TGCGCCAGCAGCTTGACGGGAGGAAGCTACACCTTC
>TRBV5-6|TRBD1|-|15|TRBJ1-5
CASSRSGTGNQPQHF
TGTGCCAGCAGCCGATCCGGGACAGGGAATCAGCCCCAGCATTTT
>TRBV27|-|-|17|TRBJ1-5
CASSTLWGGANNQPQHF
TGTGCCAGCAGTACGCTTTGGGGGGGCGCAAACAATCAGCCCCAGCATTTT
>TRBV9|TRBD1|-|13|TRBJ2-1
CASSRDRDNEQFF
TGTGCCAGCAGCCGGGACAGGGACAATGAGCAGTTCTTC
>TRBV5-1|-|-|12|TRBJ2-2
CASSQNTGELFF
TGCGCCAGCAGCCAGAACACCGGGGAGCTGTTTTTT
>TRBV5-1|-|-|15|TRBJ2-3
CASRGWKYNHSTQYF
TGCGCCAGCAGGGGGTGGAAATACAACCACAGTACGCAGTATTTT
>TRBV11-2|-|few|13|TRBJ2-1
CASSLESKSRQFF
TGTGCCAGCAGCTTAGAGTCGAAATCTCGGCAGTTCTTC
>TRBV28|-|-|11|TRBJ2-7
CASSGRYEQYF
TGTGCCAGCAGTGGGCGCTACGAGCAGTACTTC
>TRBV11-2|-|-|15|TRBJ2-7
CASSLGGGGRREQYF
TGTGCCAGCAGCTTAGGGGGTGGCGGAAGACGGGAGCAGTACTTC
>TRBV7-9|-|-|15|TRBJ2-5
CASSLGHPGGETQYF
TGTGCCAGCAGCTTAGGACACCCTGGGGGCGAGACCCAGTACTTC
>TRBV4-2|TRBD1|-|15|TRBJ1-4
CASSSNRGLDEKLFF
TGTGCCAGCAGCTCAAACAGGGGTTTGGATGAAAAACTGTTTTTT
>TRBV29-1|TRBD1|once|14|TRBJ2-1
CSVGDRGYSNEQFF
TGCAGCGTTGGCGACAGGGGTTACTCGAATGAGCAGTTCTTC
>TRBV23-1|-|-|19|TRBJ1-5
CASSQPTSQGSARPQPQHF
TGCGCCAGCAGTCAGCCCACTTCCCAGGGCTCAGCGCGCCCTCAGCCCCAGCATTTT
>TRBV29-1|-|-|13|TRBJ2-7
CSVNVAGSYEQYF
TGCAGCGTGAATGTGGCAGGCTCCTACGAGCAGTACTTC
>TRBV4-2|-|-|15|TRBJ2-7
CASSQDFQPSYEQYF
TGTGCCAGCAGCCAAGACTTCCAGCCCTCCTACGAGCAGTACTTC
>TRBV30|-|-|14|TRBJ1-6
CAWSGSAGNSPLHF
TGTGCCTGGAGTGGATCGGCGGGAAATTCACCCCTCCACTTT
>TRBV7-9|-|-|13|TRBJ2-7
CASSLVQVGEQYF
TGTGCCAGCAGCTTAGTTCAGGTTGGCGAGCAGTACTTC
>TRBV27|-|-|14|TRBJ2-6
CASSDYGGANVLTF
TGTGCCAGCAGTGACTACGGGGGGGCCAACGTCCTGACTTTC
>TRBV20-1|-|-|11|TRBJ2-5
CSARALETQYF
TGCAGTGCTAGGGCCCTGGAGACCCAGTACTTC
>TRBV11-2|-|-|11|TRBJ2-7
CASSLRNEQYF
TGTGCCAGCAGCTTACGTAACGAGCAGTACTTC
>TRBV2|-|-|13|TRBJ2-7
CASTPVGAYEQYF
TGTGCCAGCACTCCGGTGGGAGCCTACGAGCAGTACTTC
>TRBV21-1|-|-|16|TRBJ2-7
CASSKPASGTTYEQYF
TGTGCCAGCAGCAAACCAGCTAGCGGGACTACCTACGAGCAGTACTTC
>TRBV9|TRBD1|-|14|TRBJ2-2
CASRGTGNTGELFF
TGTGCCAGCAGAGGGACAGGGAACACCGGGGAGCTGTTTTTT
>TRBV9|-|-|15|TRBJ2-7
CASSVLSSPSGSKYF
TGTGCCAGCAGCGTTCTATCCTCTCCCAGCGGGTCAAAGTACTTC
>TRBV6-6|-|-|13|TRBJ1-1
CASSTSPNTEAFF
TGTGCCAGCAGCACATCCCCGAACACTGAAGCTTTCTTT
>TRBV10-3|TRBD1|-|14|TRBJ2-7
CAITPGTGFFEQYF
TGTGCCATCACCCCGGGGACAGGGTTCTTCGAGCAGTACTTC
>TRBV19|-|-|14|TRBJ2-2
CASSIGATPGELFF
TGTGCCAGTAGTATAGGGGCGACGCCCGGGGAGCTGTTTTTT
>TRBV4-3|-|-|13|TRBJ2-7
CASSQSSREAQYF
TGCGCCAGCAGCCAATCGTCCCGGGAAGCGCAGTACTTC
>TRBV2|TRBD1|-|14|TRBJ2-7
CASRPPDRDNEQYF
TGTGCCAGCAGACCCCCGGACAGGGATAACGAGCAGTACTTC
>TRBV28|-|-|17|TRBJ2-3
CASSLYGRIALTDTQYF
TGTGCCAGCAGTTTATACGGACGGATAGCCCTCACAGATACGCAGTATTTT
>TRBV18|TRBD1|-|16|TRBJ2-7
CASSPPSGTVGKEQYF
TGTGCCAGCTCACCACCGTCTGGGACAGTTGGGAAAGAGCAGTACTTC
>TRBV6-1|-|-|14|TRBJ1-1
CASRKLVRDTEAFF
TGTGCCAGCAGGAAGCTAGTCAGAGATACTGAAGCTTTCTTT
>TRBV7-9|-|-|11|TRBJ1-1
CASSLDVEAFF
TGTGCCAGCAGCCTCGATGTTGAAGCTTTCTTT
>TRBV7-8|-|-|16|TRBJ1-5
CASSLAFTGLDQPQHF
TGTGCCAGCAGCTTAGCGTTTACAGGGTTGGATCAGCCCCAGCATTTT
>TRBV5-6|-|-|14|TRBJ2-7
CASSLSGTSYEQYF
TGTGCCAGCAGCTTGTCCGGGACTTCCTACGAGCAGTACTTC
>TRBV5-5|-|-|13|TRBJ2-7
CASSLASTYEQYF
TGTGCCAGCAGCTTGGCCAGCACCTACGAGCAGTACTTC
>TRBV7-2|-|-|15|TRBJ2-3
CASSLDHIGADTQYF
TGTGCCAGCAGCTTAGATCATATTGGGGCAGATACGCAGTATTTT
>TRBV5-3|-|few|10|TRBJ2-7
CARSPPEQYF
TGTGCCAGAAGCCCCCCTGAGCAGTACTTC
>TRBV19|TRBD1|-|17|TRBJ1-3
CASSIRPGQGPGNTIYF
TGTGCCAGTAGTATCCGACCGGGACAGGGGCCTGGAAACACCATATATTTT